This T cell receptor beta chain was captured in a study of T cells in Graves' hyperthyroidism and ophthalmopathy. Findings and limits, study-wide: Within blood appeared most thyroid clonotypes that had expanded above 0.001.

There were TCR beta CDR3 regions amplified from RNA transcripts. A first-round RT-PCR of the TCR CDR3 used the HTBI primer set. A single record per CDR3 protein comes from TCRdb applying MiXCR to the multiplex PCR reads. The sample consists of roughly 500,000 distinct CDR3 sequences, 35% to 50% of them appearing once. This clonotype was picked up many times. Its antigen is not known. Criteria for exclusion of patients were uncontrolled infection, other autoimmune disease, pregnancy or lactation. The CDR3 contains 16 residues. The trim removed 2 bases at V and 1 base at J, leaving 1 base unmatched. Germline CDR1 reads KGHDR; CDR2 reads SFDVKD.

The TCR was taken from an adult woman with Graves' disease, either hyperthyroidism or ophthalmopathy (not recorded which). The V gene is TRBV24-1, the J gene TRBJ2-2, with 9 bases aligning to TRBD2. What was sequenced was peripheral blood or thyroid tissue (not recorded which). The CDR3 region is CATSDSTSGNTGELFF. In nucleotides, the CDR3 is TGTGCCACCAGTGATTCGACTAGCGGGAACACCGGGGAGCTGTTTTTT.